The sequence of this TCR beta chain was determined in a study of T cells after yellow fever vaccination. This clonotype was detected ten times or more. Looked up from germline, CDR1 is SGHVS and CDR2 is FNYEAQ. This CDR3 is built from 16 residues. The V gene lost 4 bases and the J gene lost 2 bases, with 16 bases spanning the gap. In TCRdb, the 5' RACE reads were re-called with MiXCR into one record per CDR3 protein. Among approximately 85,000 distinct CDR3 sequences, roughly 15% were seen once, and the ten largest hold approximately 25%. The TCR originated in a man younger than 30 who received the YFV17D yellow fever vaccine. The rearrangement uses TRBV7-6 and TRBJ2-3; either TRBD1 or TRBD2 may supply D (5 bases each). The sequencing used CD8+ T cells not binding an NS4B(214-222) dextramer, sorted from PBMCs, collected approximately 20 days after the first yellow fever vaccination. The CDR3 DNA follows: TGTGCCAGCAGCTCCGCGGCCGAGGGGTACACAGATACGCAGTATTTT. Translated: CASSSAAEGYTDTQYF.